The rows below give T cell receptor beta chains drawn from one sample of a study of blood T cell repertoires in COVID-19. Here immunoSEQ multiplex PCR was the method, and the copy in TCRdb shows in-frame clones only, minus some. There are tens of thousands of clones in the sample; roughly 88% occur only once, and about 8% lies in the top ten. Sequencing was done on a sample of peripheral blood. These TCRs come from a human donor in a cohort sampled during active COVID-19. CDR3s include the opening cysteine and the closing phenylalanine or tryptophan. The order of the fields is D gene, V gene, J gene, clone size, CDR3 protein, CDR3 DNA. A D gene is named only where the DNA matches it firmly. Size tells how often a clone was seen (once, few, many) or the class of an expanded clone, and some rows leave it out.

>.|TRBV21-1|TRBJ2-5|.
CASSNRQKETQYF
TGTGCCAGCAGCAATCGTCAGAAAGAGACCCAGTACTTC
>TRBD2|TRBV6-6|TRBJ2-1|.
CASSLLAGDYNEQFF
TGTGCCAGCAGTTTGCTAGCGGGGGACTACAATGAGCAGTTCTTC
>TRBD1|TRBV29-1|TRBJ2-3|.
CSVMTGGTDTQYF
TGCAGCGTTATGACAGGGGGCACAGATACGCAGTATTTT
>TRBD2|TRBV27|TRBJ2-7|.
CASSGLAGATYEQYF
TGTGCCAGCAGTGGCCTAGCGGGAGCTACCTACGAGCAGTACTTC
>.|TRBV9|TRBJ1-6|.
CASSVGGPEVSPLHF
TGTGCCAGCAGCGTCGGGGGTCCGGAAGTTTCACCCCTCCACTTT
>.|TRBV19|TRBJ2-6|.
CASSTRGGSGANVLTF
TGTGCCAGTAGTACGAGGGGAGGCTCTGGGGCCAACGTCCTGACTTTC
>.|TRBV5-1|TRBJ2-7|.
CASSLVTQSSYEQYF
TGCGCCAGCAGCTTGGTGACTCAAAGCTCCTACGAGCAGTACTTC
>.|TRBV5-4|TRBJ1-4|.
CASSPDSRDEKLFF
TGTGCCAGCAGTCCGGACAGTAGGGATGAAAAACTGTTTTTT
>.|TRBV27|TRBJ2-5|.
CASSPIPSGGETQYF
TGTGCCAGCAGTCCTATCCCCAGCGGAGGGGAGACCCAGTACTTC
>.|TRBV24-1|TRBJ2-7|.
CAPGGQGLPYEQYF
TGTGCCCCAGGCGGTCAGGGGTTACCCTACGAGCAGTACTTC
>TRBD1|TRBV6-4|TRBJ2-7|.
CASRAGTGYGEQYF
TGTGCCAGCAGAGCCGGGACAGGGTATGGCGAGCAGTACTTC
>TRBD1|TRBV4-3|TRBJ1-6|.
CASSSWTGVRSPLHF
TGCGCCAGCAGCTCGTGGACAGGGGTACGTTCACCCCTCCACTTT
>.|TRBV5-1|TRBJ2-7|.
CASSLGPGNEQYF
TGCGCCAGCAGCTTGGGGCCCGGGAACGAGCAGTACTTC
>TRBD2|TRBV10-2|TRBJ2-1|.
CASRTSGSSYNEQFF
TGCGCCAGCAGGACTAGCGGGAGCTCCTACAATGAGCAGTTCTTC
>.|TRBV2|TRBJ2-1|.
CAGSSFGGVDEQFF
TGTGCCGGCAGCAGCTTCGGCGGGGTCGATGAGCAGTTCTTC
>TRBD1|TRBV18|TRBJ2-7|.
CASSAGTGGDEQYF
TGTGCCAGCTCAGCCGGGACAGGGGGCGACGAGCAGTACTTC
>.|TRBV19|TRBJ2-2|once
CASSIEGTTKGELFF
TGTGCCAGTAGTATAGAGGGGACAACTAAGGGGGAGCTGTTTTTT
>.|TRBV27|TRBJ2-2|once
CASSLGATGELFF
TGTGCCAGCAGTTTGGGGGCCACCGGGGAGCTGTTTTTT
>.|TRBV6-2/TRBV6-3|TRBJ2-6|.
CASSYSNRDPGANVLTF
TGTGCCAGCAGTTACTCGAACAGGGATCCTGGGGCCAACGTCCTGACTTTC
>TRBD1|TRBV11-2|TRBJ1-1|.
CASSPGQGALGAFF
TGTGCCAGCAGCCCGGGACAGGGGGCCCTTGGGGCTTTCTTT
>.|TRBV7-8|TRBJ2-1|.
CASSFSSSSYNEQFF
TGTGCCAGCAGCTTTTCTTCGAGCTCCTACAATGAGCAGTTCTTC
>TRBD2|TRBV4-3|TRBJ2-1|.
CASSQDSGSPAYNEQFF
TGCGCCAGCAGCCAAGATAGCGGGAGCCCAGCCTACAATGAGCAGTTCTTC
>.|TRBV7-2|TRBJ1-1|.
CASSLSGVNTEAFF
TGTGCCAGCAGCTTGTCGGGGGTGAACACTGAAGCTTTCTTT
>.|TRBV19|TRBJ1-5|.
CASRVIGQNNQPQHF
TGTGCCAGTAGGGTTATCGGACAGAACAATCAGCCCCAGCATTTT
>TRBD2|TRBV5-3|TRBJ2-1|.
CARSLGHASGIQNEQFF
TGTGCCAGAAGCTTGGGCCACGCTAGCGGGATACAAAATGAGCAGTTCTTC
>TRBD1|TRBV7-9|TRBJ2-1|.
CASSYPRRQGHNEQFF
TGTGCCAGCAGCTACCCCCGACGACAGGGCCACAATGAGCAGTTCTTC
>.|TRBV3-1/TRBV3-2|TRBJ1-2|.
CASSQEGRWVSNYGYTF
TGTGCCAGCAGCCAGGAGGGGCGTTGGGTCTCTAACTATGGCTACACCTTC
>TRBD1|TRBV30|TRBJ2-1|.
CAWSVGQGDEQFF
TGTGCCTGGAGTGTAGGACAGGGCGATGAGCAGTTCTTC
>TRBD2|TRBV5-1|TRBJ2-7|.
CASSLEPSGISYEQYF
TGCGCCAGCAGCTTGGAACCTAGCGGGATCTCCTACGAGCAGTACTTC
>TRBD1|TRBV27|TRBJ1-2|.
CASSLDRGAYGYTF
TGTGCCAGCAGTCTGGACAGGGGTGCCTATGGCTACACCTTC
>.|TRBV5-1|TRBJ2-2|.
CASSFSGLNTGELFF
TGCGCCAGCAGCTTTAGCGGTTTGAACACCGGGGAGCTGTTTTTT